Below are 18 T cell receptor beta chains sequenced from a single sample in a study of identical twins' blood T cells. TCRdb reanalysed the 5' RACE reads using MiXCR and keeps one entry per CDR3 protein. The table has 300,000 to 450,000 distinct CDR3 sequences, roughly 27% seen once. Specimen: PBMCs. Receptors were obtained from a woman aged 18 to 50 in good health.

The CDR3 nucleotides read TGCGCCAGCAGTCCGGGGAGCTTCTATGGCTACACCTTC. This translates into CASSPGSFYGYTF. The V call is TRBV5-1, the J call TRBJ1-2; D gene ambiguous. The V and J ends lost 5 bases and 4 bases respectively, with 12 bases between them. CDR1 is SGHRS and CDR2 is YFSETQ in the germline V gene. The CDR3 extends over 13 amino acids.

The J gene is TRBJ2-5, the V gene TRBV29-1; D remains ambiguous. Trimming shortened V by 5 bases and J by 2 bases, and 9 bases separated the two germline ends. The CDR3 is 12 residues long. Germline CDR1 and CDR2: SQVTM and ANQGSEA. The CDR3 is CSVHGKQETQYF. For the CDR3, the DNA is TGCAGCGTTCACGGCAAGCAAGAGACCCAGTACTTC.

This clonotype was seen a few times. The chain joins TRBV7-9 to TRBJ1-6, with 8 bases aligning to TRBD1. The CDR3 sequence is 14 residues long. Germline V gene data show CDR1 as SEHNR and CDR2 as FQNEAQ (reference sequence). The ends lost 6 bases at V and 7 bases at J; junction bases unmatched: 5. The CDR3 DNA reads as TGTGCCAGCAGAACCGGGACAGGCAATTCACCCCTCCACTTT. This translates into CASRTGTGNSPLHF.

This chain uses TRBV11-2 with TRBJ1-1, with D possibly TRBD1 on 5 matching bases. Germline V lookup: CDR1 SGHAT, CDR2 FQNNGV. V lost 2 bases, J lost 1 base, and 23 bases lay in between. The CDR3 spans 19 residues. CDR3 bases: TGTGCCAGCAGCTTACGCGGAGGGGTCAACCCTGGGAGGAACACTGAAGCTTTCTTT. Protein sequence: CASSLRGGVNPGRNTEAFF.

This clonotype has a count of ten or more. J is TRBJ1-1 and V is TRBV2; no clear D. V was pared by 3 bases and J by 5 bases, with 7 bases between. The CDR3 extends over 12 amino acids. The germline V gene encodes CDR1 SNHLY and CDR2 FYNNEI. The CDR3 loop reads CASSDQGTEAFF. The CDR3 bases are TGTGCCAGCAGTGACCAAGGGACTGAAGCTTTCTTT.

Many counts were recorded for this clonotype. The rearrangement uses TRBV6-5 and TRBJ2-7, with 10 bases matching TRBD2. This CDR3 spans 15 amino acids. V shed 5 bases and J 2 bases; nucleotides not matched to a gene: 6. Germline-derived CDR1 and CDR2 are MNHEY and SVGAGI. The CDR3 region has the DNA TGTGCCAGCAGTGCCTCCCTAGCGGGAGCCTACGAGCAGTACTTC. It codes for CASSASLAGAYEQYF.

Notes on this clonotype: This may come from a read error, since a much larger clone is one base off. The chain combines TRBV29-1 with TRBJ2-1, with 7 bases lining up with TRBD2. Germline V gives CDR1 SQVTM, CDR2 ANQGSEA. After removal of 4 bases from V and 13 bases from J, the junction contained 7 bases not matched to a gene. The CDR3 is 11 amino acids. CDR3 residues: CSVGEGADQFF. CDR3 nucleotides: TGCAGCGTTGGGGAGGGAGCTGATCAGTTCTTC.

The chain recombines TRBV12-3 or TRBV12-4 with TRBJ1-2; the D gene is possibly TRBD1 (6 bases). The CDR3 spans 13 residues. Trimming removed 3 bases from V and 7 bases from J, with 12 bases in between. This CDR3 reads CASSFGGRVGYTF. The CDR3 region has the DNA TGTGCCAGCAGTTTCGGGGGGCGGGTTGGCTACACCTTC.

This clonotype was detected a few times. This chain connects TRBV7-9 to TRBJ2-7, with D uncertain. This CDR3 has 13 amino acids. Germline CDR1 reads SEHNR; CDR2 reads FQNEAQ (reference sequence). V was shortened by 5 bases and J by 4 bases, with 12 bases between the two germline ends. CDR3 bases: TGTGCCAGCAGCGTGACGACCGATTACGAGCAGTACTTC. Its protein is CASSVTTDYEQYF.

The rearrangement joins TRBV29-1 to TRBJ2-7; the match to TRBD1 covers 7 bases. Germline V gene data show CDR1 as SQVTM and CDR2 as ANQGSEA. V was clipped by 7 bases and J by 1 base; unmatched bases: 10. CDR3 length equals 14 residues. CDR3 amino acids: CSAGGRDRSYEQYF. Written as DNA, the CDR3 is TGCAGCGCTGGCGGCCGGGACAGATCCTACGAGCAGTACTTC.

This clonotype has ten or more counts. The J gene is TRBJ1-1, the V gene TRBV15; D uncertain. The CDR3 contains 12 residues. Deletions cut 1 base from V and 5 bases from J, with 5 bases between. CDR1 and CDR2 from the germline V gene are LNHNV and YYDKDF (reference sequence). DNA for the CDR3: TGTGCCACCAGCAGAGTGGGAACTGAAGCTTTCTTT. It codes for CATSRVGTEAFF. The whole variable domain, remainder taken from reference TRBV15 and TRBJ1-1, is DAMVIQNPRYQVTQFGKPVTLSCSQTLNHNVMYWYQQKSSQAPKLLFHYYDKDFNNEADTPDNFQSRRPNTSFCFLDIRSPGLGDTAMYLCATSRVGTEAFFGQGTRLTVV.

The V call is TRBV6-2 or TRBV6-3, the J call TRBJ2-7; the D gene is possibly TRBD2 (5 bases). Germline V gene data show CDR1 as MNHEY and CDR2 as SVGEGT. V lost 9 bases and J 3 bases, leaving 15 bases between the germline ends. The CDR3 runs to 13 residues. CDR3 sequence: CASGLLRDYEQYF. The CDR3 DNA reads TGTGCCAGTGGGCTACTCCGGGACTACGAGCAGTACTTC.

The CDR3 is CSAMRAETQYF. CDR3 coding DNA: TGCAGTGCGATGAGGGCAGAGACCCAGTACTTC. V is TRBV20-1 and J is TRBJ2-5, with D possibly matching TRBD2 (5 bases). The ends were cut back, 6 bases at V and 4 bases at J, with 9 bases in the middle. The CDR3 consists of 11 residues. Germline lookup yields CDR1 DFQATT and CDR2 SNEGSKA (reference sequence).

CDR3 coding DNA: TGTGCCAGTAGTATTGACAGGGGATCAGATACGCAGTATTTT. It codes for CASSIDRGSDTQYF. V is TRBV19 and J is TRBJ2-3; 8 positions agree with TRBD1. CDR3 size: 14 residues. Germline V gene data show CDR1 as LNHDA and CDR2 as SQIVND (reference sequence). Trimming at V came to 3 bases and at J to 4 bases, leaving 3 bases not matched to a gene.

This chain links TRBV20-1 with TRBJ2-4, with a tentative D call TRBD1 (5 bases). Germline CDR1 is DFQATT and CDR2 is SNEGSKA (reference sequence). Trimming shortened V by 3 bases and J by 12 bases, and 15 bases separated the two germline ends. The CDR3 has 12 amino acids. DNA for the CDR3: TGCAGTGCTAGGATCCAGGGATGGACTCAGTACTTC. Translation gives CSARIQGWTQYF.

This clonotype was seen only a few times. The chain is built from TRBV7-9 and TRBJ1-2; 8 bases agree with TRBD1. Trimming removed 10 bases from V and 3 bases from J; junction bases left unmatched: 7. The V gene's germline CDR1 is SEHNR and CDR2 FQNEAQ (reference sequence). The CDR3 is 13 residues long. The CDR3 sequence: CAILGTGDYGYTF. CDR3 DNA: TGTGCCATATTAGGGACAGGTGACTATGGCTACACCTTC.

The chain is built from TRBV28 and TRBJ2-3; the D gene is possibly TRBD1 (5 bases). V lost 2 bases to trimming and J lost 3 bases, with 9 bases between them. Germline V gene lookup returns CDR1 MDHEN and CDR2 SYDVKM. This CDR3 spans 14 amino acids. The CDR3 loop reads CASSLVGQTDTQYF. The CDR3 DNA follows: TGTGCCAGCAGTTTAGTGGGGCAGACAGATACGCAGTATTTT.

This clonotype was detected only a few times. This chain joins TRBV14 and TRBJ2-2; TRBD1 agrees at 7 bases. Germline V gene data show CDR1 as SGHDN and CDR2 as FVKESK. This CDR3 is built from 14 residues. The V segment lost 6 bases and the J segment 1 base; nucleotides outside the gene matches: 2. The CDR3 is CASRRDRNTGELFF. CDR3 DNA: TGTGCCAGCAGACGGGACAGGAACACCGGGGAGCTGTTTTTT.